The 11 T cell receptor beta chains below were found in one sample sequenced in a study of shared clonotypes between healthy human individuals. Clones were read by immunoSEQ multiplex PCR, and TCRdb kept only the in-frame ones, dropping some. The table shows 600,000 or so clones, with roughly 98% occurring only once. CD8 cells classed as naive were CD45RO-negative and positively selected for CCR7, excluding terminally differentiated effector memory CD45RA+ cells. Sequenced material: naive CD8+ T cells sorted from blood. The receptors here all came from a young man in good health.

The chain links TRBV11-2 to TRBJ1-4, with 11 bases lining up with TRBD1. Germline V gene sequence: CDR1 SGHAT, CDR2 FQNNGV. CDR3 length equals 13 residues. V lost 8 bases to trimming and J lost 7 bases; unmatched junction nucleotides: 3. The CDR3 region is CASVGTGGEKLFF. The CDR3 DNA reads as TGTGCCAGCGTCGGGACAGGGGGTGAAAAACTGTTTTTT.

The chain recombines TRBV2 with TRBJ2-7, with D uncertain. The germline CDR1 and CDR2 sequences are SNHLY and FYNNEI. V gave up 3 bases and J gave up 4 bases, with 4 bases separating them. CDR3 length: 11 amino acids. The CDR3 loop reads CASSEEYEQYF. Written as DNA, the CDR3 is TGTGCCAGCAGTGAGGAGTACGAGCAGTACTTC. The complete variable domain, with remaining parts taken from reference TRBV2 and TRBJ2-7, reads EPEVTQTPSHQVTQMGQEVILRCVPISNHLYFYWYRQILGQKVEFLVSFYNNEISEKSEIFDDQFSVERPDGSNFTLKIRSTKLEDSAMYFCASSEEYEQYFGPGTRLTVT.

The rearrangement joins TRBV10-1 to TRBJ2-1; D gene uncertain. The length of the CDR3 is 13 residues. The germline CDR1 and CDR2 sequences are WNHNN and SYGVQD (reference sequence). V shed 6 bases and J shed 8 bases, with 14 bases lying between them. CDR3 bases: TGCGCCAGCAGACTTGGCGCAGGCGATGAGCAGTTCTTC. Encoded protein: CASRLGAGDEQFF.

This clone was counted once. This rearrangement joins TRBV28 to TRBJ2-7; the match to TRBD1 covers 10 bases. Germline-derived CDR1 and CDR2 are MDHEN and SYDVKM. The J segment lost 6 bases and the V segment lost 3 bases, leaving 14 bases of the junction unmatched. The CDR3 sequence is 17 residues long. CDR3 sequence (DNA): TGTGCCAGCAGTTTGGGCCTTAGCGGGACAGGGGATTTCGAGCAGTACTTC. Protein: CASSLGLSGTGDFEQYF.

J is TRBJ2-7 and V is TRBV10-1; D gene uncertain. Trimming cost V 4 bases and J 3 bases, with 10 bases left between them. The CDR3 length is 13 residues. Looked up from germline, CDR1 is WNHNN and CDR2 is SYGVQD (reference sequence). The CDR3 loop reads CASSVGPVYEQYF. The CDR3 nucleotides are TGCGCCAGCAGTGTCGGCCCCGTCTACGAGCAGTACTTC.

The V and J genes are TRBV7-9 and TRBJ2-4, with unresolved D. The CDR3 totals 16 residues. CDR1 SEHNR and CDR2 FQNEAQ come from the germline V gene (reference sequence). Trimming left V 5 bases short and J 1 base short, with 15 bases between. The CDR3 loop is CASSPASDRAKNIQYF. CDR3 sequence (DNA): TGTGCCAGCAGCCCCGCGAGCGATAGGGCCAAAAACATTCAGTACTTC. The variable domain in full, with the rest retrieved from reference TRBV7-9 and TRBJ2-4, is DTGVSQNPRHKITKRGQNVTFRCDPISEHNRLYWYRQTLGQGPEFLTYFQNEAQLEKSRLLSDRFSAERPKGSFSTLEIQRTEQGDSAMYLCASSPASDRAKNIQYFGAGTRLSVL.

The gene calls are TRBV27 and TRBJ1-5; 8 nucleotides match TRBD1. Germline CDR1 reads MNHEY; CDR2 reads SMNVEV (reference sequence). Trimming removed 4 bases from V and 7 bases from J; junction bases left unmatched: 6. This CDR3 has 14 amino acids. CDR3 sequence (DNA): TGTGCCAGCAGTTCAGGGGGCGCACGGCAGCCCCAGCATTTT. As protein: CASSSGGARQPQHF.

The rearrangement uses TRBV11-2 and TRBJ2-3; 10 nucleotides line up with TRBD2. The CDR3 loop spans 16 amino acids. Germline-derived CDR1 and CDR2 are SGHAT and FQNNGV. Trimming at V came to 5 bases and at J to 6 bases, leaving 11 bases not matched to a gene. Here the CDR3 DNA reads TGTGCCAGCAGCCCGAACCTAGCGGGAGAGAGGGATACGCAGTATTTT. It translates to CASSPNLAGERDTQYF.

J is TRBJ2-7 and V is TRBV19; tentative D call: TRBD1 (6 bases). CDR1 and CDR2 (germline): LNHDA, SQIVND (reference sequence). V dropped 6 bases and J dropped 1 base, with 16 bases sitting between them. The CDR3 consists of 15 residues. The CDR3 spells CASRLIGDTSYEQYF. Here the CDR3 DNA reads TGTGCCAGTAGGCTGATCGGGGACACTTCCTACGAGCAGTACTTC.

The gene calls are TRBV11-2 and TRBJ2-3, with 9 positions matching TRBD2. The CDR3 has 16 amino acids. The junction had 7 bases not matched to a gene; V was cut back by 4 bases and J by 2 bases. Germline V lookup: CDR1 SGHAT, CDR2 FQNNGV. The CDR3 is CASSSGSGRSTDTQYF. CDR3 coding DNA: TGTGCCAGCAGCTCGGGGAGCGGGAGGTCCACAGATACGCAGTATTTT.

The rearrangement links TRBV6-5 to TRBJ2-3, with TRBD2 identical over 9 bases. The length of the CDR3 is 14 residues. Germline V lookup: CDR1 MNHEY, CDR2 SVGAGI. The J segment lost 4 bases and the V segment lost 6 bases, leaving 5 bases of the junction unmatched. CDR3 amino acids: CASSRGGEADTQYF. The CDR3 nucleotides read TGTGCCAGCAGCCGCGGGGGGGAGGCAGATACGCAGTATTTT.